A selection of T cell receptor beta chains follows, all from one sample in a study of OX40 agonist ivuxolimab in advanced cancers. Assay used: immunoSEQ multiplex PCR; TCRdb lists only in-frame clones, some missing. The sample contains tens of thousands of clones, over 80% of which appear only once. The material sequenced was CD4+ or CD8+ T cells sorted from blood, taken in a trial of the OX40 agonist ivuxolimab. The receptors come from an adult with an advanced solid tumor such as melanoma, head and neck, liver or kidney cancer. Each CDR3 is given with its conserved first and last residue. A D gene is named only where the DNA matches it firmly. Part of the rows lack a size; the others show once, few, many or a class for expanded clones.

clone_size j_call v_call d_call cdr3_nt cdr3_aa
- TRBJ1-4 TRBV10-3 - TGTGCCATCAGCAACAGGGAAGAAAAACTGTTTTTT CAISNREEKLFF
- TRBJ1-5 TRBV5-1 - TGCGCCAGCAGCTTGACGGGTAGCAATCAGCCCCAGCATTTT CASSLTGSNQPQHF
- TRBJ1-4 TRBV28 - TGTGCCAGCAGCACCCGGCAGGGAGTCGAGTTACTGTTTTTT CASSTRQGVELLFF
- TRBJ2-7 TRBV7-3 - TGTGCCAGCAGCGTCTACGAGCAGTACTTC CASSVYEQYF
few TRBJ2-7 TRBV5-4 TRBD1 TGTGCCAGCAGCTCGCAGGGGGCGATAGCCTACGAGCAGTACTTC CASSSQGAIAYEQYF
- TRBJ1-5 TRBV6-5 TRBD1 TGTGCCAGCAGTTCGACAGGGGGCAATCAGCCCCAGCATTTT CASSSTGGNQPQHF
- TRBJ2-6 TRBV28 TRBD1 TGTGCCAGCAGTCGAACCGGGACAGGTACTGGGGCCAACGTCCTGACTTTC CASSRTGTGTGANVLTF
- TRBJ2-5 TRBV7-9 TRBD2 TGTGCCAGCAGCTCGGGACTAGCGGGGGAGGAGACCCAGTACTTC CASSSGLAGEETQYF
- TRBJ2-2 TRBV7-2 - TGTGCCAGCAGCTCCGTAGGCACCGGGGAGCTGTTTTTT CASSSVGTGELFF
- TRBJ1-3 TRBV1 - TGCACCAGCAGCCATCTATGCAGGGACGCAGGAAACACCATATATTTT CTSSHLCRDAGNTIYF
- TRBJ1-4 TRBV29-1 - TGCAGCGTTGTGGGGGGGCTGGGGACTAATGAAAAACTGTTTTTT CSVVGGLGTNEKLFF
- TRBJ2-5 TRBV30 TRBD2 TGTGCCTGGGGGACTAGCGGGGGGCTTGGGACCCAGTACTTC CAWGTSGGLGTQYF
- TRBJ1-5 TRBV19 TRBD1 TGTGCCAGTACCTCCTCGACAGGGGAGGGACAGCCCCAGCATTTT CASTSSTGEGQPQHF
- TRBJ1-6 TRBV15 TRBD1 TGTGCCACCAGCAGGGGCATCACAGGGGGCTTGGGTAATTCACCCCTCCACTTT CATSRGITGGLGNSPLHF
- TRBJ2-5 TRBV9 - TGTGCCAGCAGCGGCAGGGGAACGGAGACCCAGTACTTC CASSGRGTETQYF
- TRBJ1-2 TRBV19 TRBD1 TGTGCCAGTAGTAGGGACAGCGCGGGGAGAGTTGCTAACTATGGCTACACCTTC CASSRDSAGRVANYGYTF
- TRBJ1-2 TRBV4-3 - TGCGCCAGCAGCCAAGATCGGCACAGGGATAGCTATGGCTACACCTTC CASSQDRHRDSYGYTF
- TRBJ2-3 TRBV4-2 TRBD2 TGTGCCAGCAGCCAGGGCCTAGCGGGGGCCTACACAGATACGCAGTATTTT CASSQGLAGAYTDTQYF
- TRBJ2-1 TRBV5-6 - TGTGCCAGCAGCGGGCGTTACAATGAGCAGTTCTTC CASSGRYNEQFF
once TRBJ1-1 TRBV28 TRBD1 TGTGCCAGCAGTTTACGCCGACAGGGGTGGACAAGGCTAGAAGCTTTCTTT CASSLRRQGWTRLEAFF
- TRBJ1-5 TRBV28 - TGTGCCAGCAGTTCCGGTAGTCGGGGCAATCAGCCCCAGCATTTT CASSSGSRGNQPQHF
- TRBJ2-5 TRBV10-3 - TGTGCCATCAGTGAGCAGGCCCGGGTTGGCCAAGAGACCCAGTACTTC CAISEQARVGQETQYF
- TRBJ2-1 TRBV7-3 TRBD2 TGTGCCAGCGGACTAGCGGGGATCGATGAGCAGTTCTTC CASGLAGIDEQFF
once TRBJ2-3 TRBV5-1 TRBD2 TGCGCCAGCAGCGGACTAGCGGGGGGACTAATGACAGATACGCAGTATTTT CASSGLAGGLMTDTQYF
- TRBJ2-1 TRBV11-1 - TGTGCCAGCAGCTTAGGCTGGCTTGTGAATGAGCAGTTCTTC CASSLGWLVNEQFF
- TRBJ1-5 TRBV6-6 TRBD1 TGTGCCAGCAGTTACTCGACAGGGAACAGCAATCAGCCCCAGCATTTT CASSYSTGNSNQPQHF
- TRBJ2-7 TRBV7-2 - TGTGCCAGCAGCCAATCCTGGAACTACGAGCAGTACTTC CASSQSWNYEQYF
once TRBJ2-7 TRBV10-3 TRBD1 TGTGCCATCAGTGAGGGGACAGGGGCCTACGAGCAGTACTTC CAISEGTGAYEQYF
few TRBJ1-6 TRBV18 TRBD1 TGTGCCAGCTCACAAGTGGGACAGGGGCATTCACCCCTCCACTTT CASSQVGQGHSPLHF
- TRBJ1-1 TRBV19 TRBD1 TGTGCCAGTAGTCCGGGACAGGGTTCTTCTGAAGCTTTCTTT CASSPGQGSSEAFF
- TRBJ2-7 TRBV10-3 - TGTGCCATCAGTGAGGTCTCCCACGAGCAGTACTTC CAISEVSHEQYF
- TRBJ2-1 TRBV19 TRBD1 TGTGCCAGTAGTATAATGGGACAGGGGCAGTTCTTC CASSIMGQGQFF
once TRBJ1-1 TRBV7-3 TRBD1 TGTGCCAGCAGCTTTCACTCGGGACAGGGGAGGTCGAACACTGAAGCTTTCTTT CASSFHSGQGRSNTEAFF
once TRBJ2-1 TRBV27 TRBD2 TGTGCCAGCAGTTTGGAAGGGACTAGCGGAACCTACAATGAGCAGTTCTTC CASSLEGTSGTYNEQFF
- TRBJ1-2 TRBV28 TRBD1 TGTGCCAGCAGCTCTACAGGGGTGGGATCAGGCTACACCTTC CASSSTGVGSGYTF